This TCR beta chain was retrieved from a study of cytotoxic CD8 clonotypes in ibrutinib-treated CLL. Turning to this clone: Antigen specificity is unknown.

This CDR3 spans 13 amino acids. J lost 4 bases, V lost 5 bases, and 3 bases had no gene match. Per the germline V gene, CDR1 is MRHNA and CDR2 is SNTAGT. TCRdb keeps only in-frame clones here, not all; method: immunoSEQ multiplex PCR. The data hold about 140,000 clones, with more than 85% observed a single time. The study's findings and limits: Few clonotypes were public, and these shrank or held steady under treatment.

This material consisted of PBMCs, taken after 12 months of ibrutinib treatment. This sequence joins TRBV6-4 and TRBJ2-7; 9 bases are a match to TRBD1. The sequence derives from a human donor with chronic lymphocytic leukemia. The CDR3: CASSMDRGYEQYF. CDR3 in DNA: TGTGCCAGCAGTATGGACAGGGGTTACGAGCAGTACTTC.